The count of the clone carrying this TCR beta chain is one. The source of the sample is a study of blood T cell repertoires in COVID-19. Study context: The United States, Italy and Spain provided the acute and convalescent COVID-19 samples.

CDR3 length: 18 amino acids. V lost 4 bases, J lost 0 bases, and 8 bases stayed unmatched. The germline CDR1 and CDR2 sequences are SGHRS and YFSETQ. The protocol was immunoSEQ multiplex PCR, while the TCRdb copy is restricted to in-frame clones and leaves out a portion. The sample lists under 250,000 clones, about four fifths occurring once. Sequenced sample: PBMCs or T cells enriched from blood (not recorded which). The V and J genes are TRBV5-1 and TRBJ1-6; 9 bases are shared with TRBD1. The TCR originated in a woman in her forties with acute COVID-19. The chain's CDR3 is CASSPRTGASSYNSPLHF. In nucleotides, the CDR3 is TGCGCCAGCAGCCCGAGGACAGGGGCGAGCTCCTATAATTCACCCCTCCACTTT. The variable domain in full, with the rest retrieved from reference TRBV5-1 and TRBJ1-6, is KAGVTQTPRYLIKTRGQQVTLSCSPISGHRSVSWYQQTPGQGLQFLFEYFSETQRNKGNFPGRFSGRQFSNSRSEMNVSTLELGDSALYLCASSPRTGASSYNSPLHFGNGTRLTVT.